Reported below is one T cell receptor beta chain. Its antigen is unknown. Per-nucleotide qualities are absent, and no much larger clonotype sits a single base away. Systemically healthy Caucasian individuals from Russia, 35 to 50 in total and aged about 6 to 95 years, were included as donors. Each donor gave ten milliliters of peripheral blood, collected into EDTA-treated Vacutainer tubes. Ficoll-Paque density-gradient centrifugation was used to isolate PBMCs, with at least 7 million obtained per sample. Total RNA, at least 5 micrograms per sample, was extracted from PBMCs with Trizol reagent. The percentages of naive CD45RAhigh/CD27high T cells were determined by flow cytometry on a PBMC aliquot from every donor. Via the germline V gene, CDR1 is SGHRS and CDR2 YFSETQ. V and J are truncated by 4 bases and 3 bases respectively, leaving an intervening sequence of 16 bases. The CDR3 spans 15 residues, from the cysteine through the phenylalanine. This entry keeps only the CDR3 DNA: 45 bases, framed from base 1.

This sample is drawn from a study of blood T cells in healthy people across ages (dated by TCRdb to between 2014 and 2016). Study-level background: In model experiments, template switching captured roughly one uniquely barcoded TCR beta cDNA molecule for every two T cells. The donors were split into four age groups: young (average about 15 years), middle-aged (about 40), aged (more than 55) and long-lived (roughly 80). Using the same blood draw, the study looked at two additional independent replicas of 1 million unique cDNA reads for two donors, one aged 18 to 30 and the other aged 80 or older. Using deep sequencing normalized with unique cDNA molecular identifiers, the study measured how TCR beta repertoire diversity changes with age. To avoid experimental bias, donors of different ages were spread randomly across the sequencing lanes. The paper's findings and limits, for the study overall: Bulk unsorted PBMC profiling prevented conclusive comparison of naive and antigen-experienced compartments. A strong correlation was found between observed TCR beta diversity and the percentage of naive T cells measured by flow cytometry. Because donor CMV infection status was unknown, age-related changes in expanded clonotypes were potentially confounded. Estimates of total diversity from one million sequenced T cells were regarded as lower bounds and underestimates. As age increased, observed TCR beta diversity per million T cells dropped in a roughly linear way, and a significant reduction was already evident by age 40. Compared with the aged group, the long-lived group had more naive CD4+ T cells, fewer expanded clones and increased TCR diversity, a pattern suggesting age selection.

Libraries were prepared through 5' RACE. The instrument given in TCRdb is Illumina HiSeq 2500. The second PCR ran for roughly 7 to 12 cycles and used a J-beta primer mix along with a sample-barcoded 5' primer. Each TCR beta cDNA molecule received a unique molecular identifier from a template-switch 5' adaptor carrying 12 random nucleotides. At least 3 million CDR3-containing paired-end reads were obtained from each sample. First-strand cDNA was synthesized from all RNA with the Mint cDNA synthesis kit, primed by a TRBC-specific oligonucleotide. After uracil-DNA glycosylase treatment, a first 18-cycle PCR used universal primers M1SS and BC2_uni_R on all cDNA. The authors processed their data as follows. Each sample was normalized by randomly selecting 1 million high-quality reads, each carrying a distinct molecular identifier. Instead of being binned into consensus sequences, reads that shared molecular identifiers were thrown out. CDR3 identification, clonotype clustering and error correction used MiTCR with a Q25 quality threshold and the strictest error-elimination algorithm. A nonparametric unseen species model with Euler transformation was used to estimate lower-bound total TCR beta diversity. TCRdb applied fastp at Q25 and MiXCR to the public reads, then kept only in-frame beta chains. Identical CDR3 protein sequences are pooled into one entry, listed with their most common genes and DNA. None of the V and J calls come from the authors' own analysis; TCRdb made them. Recorded for this sample are approximately 690,000 distinct CDR3 sequences; roughly 41% of them occurred a single time. The ten biggest clones cover around 30% of the sample.

Material for sequencing was blood. This clonotype originated in a man older than 75 in good health. The chain was built from TRBV5-1 and TRBJ1-1, with the D segment identity uncertain. The CDR3 reads as follows: CASSRRGPEDTEAFF. The nucleotide sequence reads TGCGCCAGCAGCCGACGGGGTCCGGAAGACACTGAAGCTTTCTTT.